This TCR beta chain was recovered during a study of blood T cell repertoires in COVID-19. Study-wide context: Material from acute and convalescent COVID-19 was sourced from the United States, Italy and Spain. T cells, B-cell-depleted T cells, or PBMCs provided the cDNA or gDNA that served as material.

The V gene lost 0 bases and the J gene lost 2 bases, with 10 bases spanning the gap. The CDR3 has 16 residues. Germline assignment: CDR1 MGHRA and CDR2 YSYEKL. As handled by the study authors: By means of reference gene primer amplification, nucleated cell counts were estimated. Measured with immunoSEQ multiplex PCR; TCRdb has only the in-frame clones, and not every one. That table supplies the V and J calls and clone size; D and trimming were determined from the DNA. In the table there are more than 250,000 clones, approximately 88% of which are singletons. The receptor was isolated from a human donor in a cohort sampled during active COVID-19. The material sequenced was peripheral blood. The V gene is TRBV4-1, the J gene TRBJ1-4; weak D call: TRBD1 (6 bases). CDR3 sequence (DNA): TGCGCCAGCAGCCAAGATCAGGGGTTGACTAATGAAAAACTGTTTTTT. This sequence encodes CASSQDQGLTNEKLFF.